This note documents a single T cell receptor (beta chain) sequence. CDR3 length: 16 residues. Germline V gene lookup returns CDR1 KGHSH and CDR2 LQKENI. V lost 0 bases and J lost 0, with 10 bases in between. TCRdb's table, derived via immunoSEQ multiplex PCR, lists solely in-frame clones and lacks some. The repertoire holds fewer than 60,000 clones, with about 85% as singletons. This sample was included in a study of OX40 agonist ivuxolimab in advanced cancers. Study-level background: A mean age of approximately 60 years, range roughly 20 to 90, was recorded, and roughly 83% were male.

This sequence originates from an adult with an advanced solid tumor such as melanoma, head and neck, liver or kidney cancer. The sample in question was CD4+ or CD8+ T cells sorted from blood, obtained in a trial of the OX40 agonist ivuxolimab. The J gene is TRBJ2-3, the V gene TRBV18; TRBD2 might be the D (5 bases). This chain's CDR3 is CASSPPDLSSTDTQYF. DNA of the CDR3: TGTGCCAGCTCACCACCGGACTTGTCTAGCACAGATACGCAGTATTTT.